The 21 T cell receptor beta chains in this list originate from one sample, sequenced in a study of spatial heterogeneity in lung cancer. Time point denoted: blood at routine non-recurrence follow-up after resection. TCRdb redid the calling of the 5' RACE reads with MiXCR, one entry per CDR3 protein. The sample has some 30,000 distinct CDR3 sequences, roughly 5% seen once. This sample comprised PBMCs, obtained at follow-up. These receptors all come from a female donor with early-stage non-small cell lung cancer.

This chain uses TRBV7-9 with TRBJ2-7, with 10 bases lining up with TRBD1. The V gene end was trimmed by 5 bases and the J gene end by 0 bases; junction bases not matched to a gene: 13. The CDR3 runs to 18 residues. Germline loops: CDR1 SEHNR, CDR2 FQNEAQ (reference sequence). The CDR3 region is CASSKLGGGTGASYEQYF. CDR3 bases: TGTGCCAGCAGCAAATTAGGGGGAGGGACAGGGGCCTCCTACGAGCAGTACTTC.

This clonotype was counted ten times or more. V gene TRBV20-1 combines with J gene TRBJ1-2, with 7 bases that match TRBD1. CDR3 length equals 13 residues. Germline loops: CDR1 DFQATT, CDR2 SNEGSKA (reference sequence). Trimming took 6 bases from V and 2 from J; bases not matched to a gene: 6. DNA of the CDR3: TGCAGTGCCAGGACAGGCGGAAACTATGGCTACACCTTC. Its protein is CSARTGGNYGYTF.

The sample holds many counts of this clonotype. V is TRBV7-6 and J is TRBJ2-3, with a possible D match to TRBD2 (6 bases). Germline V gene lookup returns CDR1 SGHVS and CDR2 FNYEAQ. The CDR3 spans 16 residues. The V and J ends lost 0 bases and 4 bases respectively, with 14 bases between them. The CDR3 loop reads CASSLATGPGADTQYF. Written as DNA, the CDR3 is TGTGCCAGCAGCTTAGCAACCGGCCCGGGAGCAGATACGCAGTATTTT.

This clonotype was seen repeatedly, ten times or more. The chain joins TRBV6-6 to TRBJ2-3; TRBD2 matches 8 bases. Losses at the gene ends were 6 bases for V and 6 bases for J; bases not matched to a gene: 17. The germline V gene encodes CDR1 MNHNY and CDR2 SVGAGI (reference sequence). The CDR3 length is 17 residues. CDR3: CASRARAGLGVLDTQYF. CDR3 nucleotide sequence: TGTGCCAGCAGAGCCCGCGCGGGACTAGGGGTTTTGGATACGCAGTATTTT.

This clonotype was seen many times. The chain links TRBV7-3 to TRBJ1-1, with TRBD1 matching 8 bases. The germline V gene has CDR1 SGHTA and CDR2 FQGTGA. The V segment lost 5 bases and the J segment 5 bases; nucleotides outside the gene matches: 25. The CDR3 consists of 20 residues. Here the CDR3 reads CASSPIIPSGGAPIKTEAFF. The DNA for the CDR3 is TGTGCCAGCAGCCCGATAATTCCCTCAGGGGGCGCCCCCATTAAGACTGAAGCTTTCTTT. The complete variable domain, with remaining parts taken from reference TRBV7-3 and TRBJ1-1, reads GAGVSQTPSNKVTEKGKYVELRCDPISGHTALYWYRQSLGQGPEFLIYFQGTGAADDSGLPNDRFFAVRPEGSVSTLKIQRTERGDSAVYLCASSPIIPSGGAPIKTEAFFGQGTRLTVV.

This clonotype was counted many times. The CDR3 DNA sequence: TGTGCCAGCAGCCCGGGGACCATTAGCTCCTACGAGCAGTACTTC. Protein product: CASSPGTISSYEQYF. The chain has TRBV7-2 and TRBJ2-7; either TRBD1 or TRBD2 may supply D (5 bases each). This CDR3 is built from 15 residues. Germline V lookup: CDR1 SGHTA, CDR2 FQGNSA. Trimming pared 5 bases from V and 0 bases from J, leaving 14 bases between.

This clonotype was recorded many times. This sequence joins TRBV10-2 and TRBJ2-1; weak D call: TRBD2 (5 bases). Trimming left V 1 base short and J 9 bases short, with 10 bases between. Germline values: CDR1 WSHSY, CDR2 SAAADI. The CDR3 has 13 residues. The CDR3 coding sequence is TGCGCCAGCAGTGAGTGGGAGTCGGGTGAGCAGTTCTTC. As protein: CASSEWESGEQFF.

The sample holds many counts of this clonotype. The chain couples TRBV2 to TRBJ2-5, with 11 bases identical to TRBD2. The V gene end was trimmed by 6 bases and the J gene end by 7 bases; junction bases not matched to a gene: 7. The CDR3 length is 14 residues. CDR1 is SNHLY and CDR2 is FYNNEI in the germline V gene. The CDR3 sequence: CASRGTSGSGTQYF. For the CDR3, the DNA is TGTGCCAGCAGAGGGACTAGCGGCTCGGGGACCCAGTACTTC.

CDR3 in DNA: TGTGCCAGCAGCCCGACGGAGAGCTACGAGCAGTACTTC. Protein product: CASSPTESYEQYF. The chain recombines TRBV7-6 with TRBJ2-7; D is unresolved. The CDR3 covers 13 residues. Between the trimmed V and J ends, which lost 5 bases and 3 bases, there was a span of 11 bases. CDR1 is SGHVS and CDR2 is FNYEAQ in the germline V gene.

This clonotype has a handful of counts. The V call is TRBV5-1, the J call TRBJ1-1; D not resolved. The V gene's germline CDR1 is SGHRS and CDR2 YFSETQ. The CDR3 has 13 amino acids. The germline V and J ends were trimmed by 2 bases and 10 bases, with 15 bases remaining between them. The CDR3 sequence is CASSFQDSQRAFF. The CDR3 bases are TGCGCCAGCAGCTTCCAGGATTCCCAACGAGCTTTCTTT.

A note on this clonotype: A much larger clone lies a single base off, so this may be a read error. The CDR3 protein is CAGSGLASETQYF. CDR3 bases: TGTGCCGGCAGTGGACTAGCTTCGGAGACCCAGTACTTC. V usage is TRBV2 and J usage is TRBJ2-5; 8 bases are shared with TRBD2. The CDR3 extends over 13 amino acids. Per germline, CDR1 SNHLY and CDR2 FYNNEI.

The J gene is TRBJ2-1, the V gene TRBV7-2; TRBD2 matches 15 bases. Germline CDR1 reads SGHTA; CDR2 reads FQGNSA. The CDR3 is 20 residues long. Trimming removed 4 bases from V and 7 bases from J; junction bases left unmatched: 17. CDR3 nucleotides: TGTGCCAGCAGCTCCTTTCACCGGACTAGCGGGGGGGCAGGAATGAATGAGCAGTTCTTC. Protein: CASSSFHRTSGGAGMNEQFF.

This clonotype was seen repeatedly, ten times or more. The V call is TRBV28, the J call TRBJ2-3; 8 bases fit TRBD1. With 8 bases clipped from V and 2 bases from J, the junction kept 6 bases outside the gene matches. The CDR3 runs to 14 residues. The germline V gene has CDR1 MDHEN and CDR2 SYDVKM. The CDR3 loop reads CASRWDRNTDTQYF. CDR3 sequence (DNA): TGTGCCAGCCGCTGGGACAGGAACACAGATACGCAGTATTTT.

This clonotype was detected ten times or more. CDR3 loop: CASRRAGALSNQPQHF. The CDR3 DNA reads as TGTGCCAGCAGAAGGGCGGGGGCGTTGAGCAATCAGCCCCAGCATTTT. The chain joins TRBV6-1 to TRBJ1-5; a weak D match, TRBD1 (6 bases). Germline CDR1 reads MNHNS; CDR2 reads SASEGT. There are 16 residues in the CDR3. Between the trimmed V and J ends, which lost 6 bases and 1 base, there was a span of 16 bases.

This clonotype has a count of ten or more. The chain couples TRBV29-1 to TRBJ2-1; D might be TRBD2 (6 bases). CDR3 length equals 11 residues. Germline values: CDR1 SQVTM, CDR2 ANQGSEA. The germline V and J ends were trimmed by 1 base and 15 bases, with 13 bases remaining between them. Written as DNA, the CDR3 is TGCAGCGTTGAAGGGACTACGGCTGCGTTCTTC. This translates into CSVEGTTAAFF.

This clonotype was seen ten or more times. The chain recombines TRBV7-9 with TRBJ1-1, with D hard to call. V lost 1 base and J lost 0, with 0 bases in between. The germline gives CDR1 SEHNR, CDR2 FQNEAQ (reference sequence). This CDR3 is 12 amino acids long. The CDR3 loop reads CASSLVNTEAFF. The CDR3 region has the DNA TGTGCCAGCAGCTTAGTGAACACTGAAGCTTTCTTT.

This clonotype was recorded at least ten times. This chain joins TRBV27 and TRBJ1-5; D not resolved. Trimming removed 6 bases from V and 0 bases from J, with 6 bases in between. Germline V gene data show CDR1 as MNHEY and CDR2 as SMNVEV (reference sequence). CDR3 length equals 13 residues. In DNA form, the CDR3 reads TGTGCCAGCAGGGTAGATAGCAATCAGCCCCAGCATTTT. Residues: CASRVDSNQPQHF.

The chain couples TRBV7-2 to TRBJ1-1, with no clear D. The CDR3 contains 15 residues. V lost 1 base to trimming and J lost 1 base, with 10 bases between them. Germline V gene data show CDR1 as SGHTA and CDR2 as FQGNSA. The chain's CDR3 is CASSLDPQPNTEAFF. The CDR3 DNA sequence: TGTGCCAGCAGCTTAGACCCCCAGCCGAACACTGAAGCTTTCTTT.

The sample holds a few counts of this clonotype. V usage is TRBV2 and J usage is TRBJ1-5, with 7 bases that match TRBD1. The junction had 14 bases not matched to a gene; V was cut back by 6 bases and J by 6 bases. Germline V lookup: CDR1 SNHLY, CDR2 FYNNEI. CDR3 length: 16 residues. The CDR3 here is CASSLRAGGLGQPQHF. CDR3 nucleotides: TGTGCCAGCAGCTTGCGTGCAGGGGGGTTGGGTCAGCCCCAGCATTTT.

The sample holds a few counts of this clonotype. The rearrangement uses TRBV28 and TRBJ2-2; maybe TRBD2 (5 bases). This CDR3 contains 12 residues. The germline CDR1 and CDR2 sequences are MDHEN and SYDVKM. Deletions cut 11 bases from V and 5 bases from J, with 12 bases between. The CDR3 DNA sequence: TGTGCCGAGGCCGGGGAGACCGGGGAGCTGTTTTTT. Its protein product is CAEAGETGELFF.

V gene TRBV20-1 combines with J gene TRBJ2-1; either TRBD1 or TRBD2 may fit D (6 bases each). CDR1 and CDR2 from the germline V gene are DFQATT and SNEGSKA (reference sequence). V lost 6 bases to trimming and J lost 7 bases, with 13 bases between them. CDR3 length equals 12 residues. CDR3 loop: CSATRGGNEQFF. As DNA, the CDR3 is TGCAGTGCCACGCGAGGGGGGAATGAGCAGTTCTTC.